The 16 T cell receptor beta chains below were found in one sample sequenced in a study of early T cells in non-severe SARS-CoV-2 infection. TCRdb used MiXCR to reprocess the 5' RACE reads, holding one entry per CDR3 protein. The sample has 55,000 to 75,000 distinct CDR3 sequences; about 7.7% are singletons. The sequencing input was whole blood. The receptors were sampled from an adult who was a healthcare worker with PCR-confirmed SARS-CoV-2 infection or an uninfected control (not recorded which).

In its sample, this clonotype ranks as medium-sized (0.01 to 0.1%). V and J are TRBV7-2 and TRBJ2-1; 13 bases fit TRBD2. The CDR3 runs 15 residues. Per the germline V gene, CDR1 is SGHTA and CDR2 is FQGNSA. After removal of 5 bases from V and 5 bases from J, the junction contained 3 bases not matched to a gene. In DNA, the CDR3 is TGTGCCAGCAGCCTGGGACTAGCGGGAAACAATGAGCAGTTCTTC. Translating gives CASSLGLAGNNEQFF. Based on the CDR3 plus reference TRBV7-2 and TRBJ2-1, the full variable domain is GAGVSQSPSNKVTEKGKDVELRCDPISGHTALYWYRQSLGQGLEFLIYFQGNSAPDKSGLPSDRFSAERTGGSVSTLTIQRTQQEDSAVYLCASSLGLAGNNEQFFGPGTRLTVL.

This clonotype was found a few times. The chain employs TRBV2 and TRBJ1-3; D unclear. Trimming removed 7 bases from V and 2 bases from J, with 9 bases in between. Germline values: CDR1 SNHLY, CDR2 FYNNEI. The CDR3 runs 13 residues. CDR3 nucleotide sequence: TGTGCCAGCAACGCGGGCCCTGGAAACACCATATATTTT. This translates into CASNAGPGNTIYF.

This clonotype was counted many times. The chain recombines TRBV7-8 with TRBJ1-1, with D maybe TRBD1 (5 bases). Trimming removed 0 bases from V and 0 bases from J, with 14 bases in between. Germline V gene lookup returns CDR1 SGHVS and CDR2 FQNEAQ. The CDR3 has 17 amino acids. In DNA, the CDR3 is TGTGCCAGCAGCTTAGCGGGAGGGGCCCCCATGAACACTGAAGCTTTCTTT. This encodes CASSLAGGAPMNTEAFF.

The chain employs TRBV20-1 and TRBJ2-2; D may be TRBD1 (6 bases). Deletions cut 0 bases from V and 4 bases from J, with 15 bases between. The germline V gene encodes CDR1 DFQATT and CDR2 SNEGSKA (reference sequence). This CDR3 is built from 16 residues. In DNA, the CDR3 is TGCAGTGCTAGAGATCGGAAGGGGGTGGGCACCGGGGAGCTGTTTTTT. It is translated as CSARDRKGVGTGELFF.

The J gene is TRBJ1-3, the V gene TRBV11-2; D is uncertain. Germline V gives CDR1 SGHAT, CDR2 FQNNGV. This CDR3 contains 14 residues. V was clipped by 4 bases and J by 2 bases, with 9 bases between them. For the CDR3, the DNA is TGTGCCAGCAGCTCCAGACACACTGGAAACACCATATATTTT. It encodes CASSSRHTGNTIYF.

This clonotype came up many times. V is TRBV5-1 and J is TRBJ2-3, with 8 bases fitting TRBD2. Losses at the gene ends were 2 bases for V and 4 bases for J; bases not matched to a gene: 3. This CDR3 is built from 14 residues. CDR1 is SGHRS, CDR2 YFSETQ, per germline. CDR3 nucleotide sequence: TGCGCCAGCAGCTTCGGGACTAGTCCAGATACGCAGTATTTT. This gives the protein CASSFGTSPDTQYF.

This clonotype has only a few counts. V gene TRBV19 combines with J gene TRBJ1-2, with TRBD1 matching 11 bases. After removal of 6 bases from V and 2 bases from J, the junction contained 5 bases not matched to a gene. The length of the CDR3 is 15 residues. Germline values: CDR1 LNHDA, CDR2 SQIVND (reference sequence). The DNA for the CDR3 is TGTGCCAGTAGCCGGGACAGGGGGAAGAACTATGGCTACACCTTC. This gives the protein CASSRDRGKNYGYTF.

This clonotype was counted only a few times. The chain couples TRBV29-1 to TRBJ2-5; D unclear. The CDR3 totals 12 residues. With 4 bases removed from V and 5 bases from J, the gap between germline ends came to 11 bases. The germline CDR1 and CDR2 sequences are SQVTM and ANQGSEA. The CDR3 here is CSVGGGAETQYF. CDR3 bases: TGCAGCGTTGGAGGCGGCGCGGAGACCCAGTACTTC. The full variable domain, in which reference TRBV29-1 and TRBJ2-5 provide the parts outside the CDR3, is SAVISQKPSRDICQRGTSLTIQCQVDSQVTMMFWYRQQPGQSLTLIATANQGSEATYESGFVIDKFPISRPNLTFSTLTVSNMSPEDSSIYLCSVGGGAETQYFGPGTRLLVL.

The V call is TRBV30, the J call TRBJ1-1; D is ambiguous. Trimming left V 4 bases short and J 4 bases short, with 13 bases between. The CDR3 spans 13 residues. The germline gives CDR1 GTSNPN, CDR2 SVGIG (reference sequence). CDR3 sequence: CAWTRVIGTEAFF. DNA for the CDR3: TGTGCCTGGACCCGTGTCATCGGCACTGAAGCTTTCTTT.

In DNA, the CDR3 is TGTGCCAGCAGTGGAGACAGGGGTGAAGCTTTCTTT. Translated: CASSGDRGEAFF. The genes are TRBV2 and TRBJ1-1; 8 nucleotides agree with TRBD1. CDR3 length: 12 residues. Germline V lookup: CDR1 SNHLY, CDR2 FYNNEI. With 4 bases clipped from V and 7 bases from J, the junction kept 2 bases outside the gene matches.

The chain links TRBV11-1 to TRBJ1-6; D may be TRBD1 (5 bases). Trimming cost V 3 bases and J 7 bases, with 10 bases left between them. The CDR3 runs 14 residues. Germline values: CDR1 SGHAT, CDR2 FQDESV (reference sequence). CDR3 nucleotides: TGTGCCAGCAGCTTCAGGGAGGCGAATTCACCCCTCCACTTT. As protein: CASSFREANSPLHF.

This clonotype was detected many times. The chain joins TRBV10-3 to TRBJ2-5, with D possibly TRBD2 on 5 matching bases. The CDR3 covers 13 residues. The germline CDR1 and CDR2 sequences are ENHRY and SYGVKD. The CDR3 protein is CATGDRNEETQYF. The CDR3 region has the DNA TGTGCTACCGGGGATAGGAACGAAGAGACCCAGTACTTC.

The gene calls are TRBV28 and TRBJ2-3; D ambiguous. The V end lost 6 bases, the J end lost 3 bases, and 19 bases lay between the germline ends. Looked up from germline, CDR1 is MDHEN and CDR2 is SYDVKM. CDR3 size: 16 residues. The CDR3: CASSQIRGLGTDTQYF. The CDR3 nucleotides read TGTGCCAGCAGCCAGATCCGCGGATTGGGTACAGATACGCAGTATTTT.

This clonotype was picked up a small number of times. The chain links TRBV2 to TRBJ2-1; 9 bases line up with TRBD2. J gave up 12 bases and V 1 base, and 4 bases lay outside the gene matches. Germline V gene data show CDR1 as SNHLY and CDR2 as FYNNEI. This CDR3 has 13 residues. CDR3 sequence: CASSEVAGAGQFF. Written as DNA, the CDR3 is TGTGCCAGCAGTGAAGTAGCGGGGGCCGGGCAGTTCTTC.

This clonotype was picked up a small number of times. The chain combines TRBV27 with TRBJ2-3, with a possible D match to TRBD2 (6 bases). The CDR3 extends over 14 amino acids. V was pared by 2 bases and J by 4 bases, with 10 bases between. CDR1 and CDR2 (germline): MNHEY, SMNVEV (reference sequence). The CDR3 reads CASSLTGAADTQYF. CDR3 nucleotide sequence: TGTGCCAGCAGTTTAACGGGAGCGGCAGATACGCAGTATTTT.

The sample holds many counts of this clonotype. V gene TRBV28 combines with J gene TRBJ2-7; 10 bases agree with TRBD1. V shed 5 bases and J 3 bases; nucleotides not matched to a gene: 7. Germline CDR1 is MDHEN and CDR2 is SYDVKM. This CDR3 is built from 15 residues. The DNA of the CDR3 is TGTGCCAGCAGTCCCGCGGGACAGGGGCGCTACGAGCAGTACTTC. Translated, it gives CASSPAGQGRYEQYF.